This T cell receptor (beta chain) was captured in a study of blood T cell repertoires in COVID-19. About the research overall: T cells, B-cell-depleted T cells, or PBMCs supplied cDNA or gDNA.

The germline V and J ends were trimmed by 4 bases and 2 bases, with 12 bases remaining between them. The CDR3 runs to 14 residues. Germline values: CDR1 MDHEN, CDR2 SYDVKM. Only in-frame clones appear in the TCRdb table, and some are missing; sequencing was by immunoSEQ multiplex PCR. The sample includes almost 250,000 clones, more than 85% seen only once; the top ten take around 4%. Participants were aged 18 to 89 years from around 24 US areas. The sequencing input was PBMCs or T cells enriched from blood (not recorded which). The chain has TRBV28 and TRBJ2-7; D call uncertain. The sequence derives from a young woman who had recovered from COVID-19. The CDR3 sequence: CASSSAGTPYEQYF. The CDR3 bases are TGTGCCAGCAGTTCGGCAGGCACTCCCTACGAGCAGTACTTC.